These 15 T cell receptor beta chains were all obtained from the same sample, sequenced in a study of identical twins (dated by TCRdb to about 2016). The library was produced with 5' RACE. TCRdb names Illumina HiSeq 2000 as the instrument used. In TCRdb, the public reads were trimmed at Q25 with fastp and aligned with MiXCR, with productive beta chains retained. Records with the same CDR3 protein are collapsed into one entry carrying the most frequent genes and DNA. The sample table holds a few hundred thousand distinct CDR3 sequences, of which roughly a quarter were seen once. 2.9% of the sample rests with the top ten. These data also featured in a second study, about T cells expressing NK-cell markers.

The specimen was CD4+ T cells sorted from blood. Every receptor here comes from a woman younger than 30 in good health.

The rearrangement links TRBV24-1 to TRBJ2-1, with D perhaps matching TRBD2 (6 bases). CDR3 length equals 15 residues. CDR1 is KGHDR and CDR2 is SFDVKD in the germline V gene. V was clipped by 5 bases and J by 1 base, with 11 bases between them. The CDR3 sequence is CATSASGESYNEQFF. The CDR3 region has the DNA TGTGCCACCAGTGCATCGGGAGAATCCTACAATGAGCAGTTCTTC.

This clonotype appeared a few times. This sequence joins TRBV20-1 and TRBJ1-1; D remains unclear. CDR1 is DFQATT, CDR2 SNEGSKA, per germline (reference sequence). The V end was cut by 4 bases, the J end by 4 bases, with 7 bases between. This CDR3 region has 11 residues. The CDR3 here is CSAMGFTEAFF. CDR3 nucleotide sequence: TGCAGTGCTATGGGGTTCACTGAAGCTTTCTTT.

The chain carries TRBV7-9 and TRBJ2-1; no reliable D call. The germline gives CDR1 SEHNR, CDR2 FQNEAQ (reference sequence). The CDR3 length is 13 residues. V dropped 10 bases and J dropped 6 bases, with 16 bases sitting between them. CDR3 coding DNA: TGTGCCACCTCCGGTGAAGCGAGCAATGAGCAGTTCTTC. Translated: CATSGEASNEQFF. Based on the CDR3 plus reference TRBV7-9 and TRBJ2-1, the full variable domain is DTGVSQNPRHKITKRGQNVTFRCDPISEHNRLYWYRQTLGQGPEFLTYFQNEAQLEKSRLLSDRFSAERPKGSFSTLEIQRTEQGDSAMYLCATSGEASNEQFFGPGTRLTVL.

The chain joins TRBV5-1 to TRBJ2-2; possible D gene TRBD1, 5 bases. The CDR3 consists of 15 residues. V lost 1 base and J lost 3, with 10 bases in between. Per germline, CDR1 SGHRS and CDR2 YFSETQ. CDR3 sequence (DNA): TGCGCCAGCAGCTTGTTGACAGAAGACACCGGGGAGCTGTTTTTT. Its translation: CASSLLTEDTGELFF.

V usage is TRBV6-1 and J usage is TRBJ2-1; D possibly corresponds to TRBD2 (6 bases). Germline V gene lookup returns CDR1 MNHNS and CDR2 SASEGT. Deletions cut 6 bases from V and 9 bases from J, with 24 bases between. The CDR3 runs 16 residues. The CDR3, as DNA: TGTGCCAGCAGGTTTTCCCTATACGGGGGAGAGAGTGAGCAGTTCTTC. The encoded protein is CASRFSLYGGESEQFF.

This clonotype showed up just a few times. This rearrangement joins TRBV5-6 to TRBJ2-5; 10 nucleotides match TRBD2. The trim removed 7 bases at V and 4 bases at J, leaving 10 bases unmatched. CDR1 and CDR2 (germline): SGHDT, YYEEEE. The CDR3 is made up of 15 amino acids. CDR3 in amino acids: CASLPLAGASETQYF. In DNA form, the CDR3 reads TGTGCCAGCCTCCCGCTAGCGGGGGCATCAGAGACCCAGTACTTC.

This clonotype appeared once. This rearrangement joins TRBV18 to TRBJ2-7, with D perhaps matching TRBD2 (5 bases). In germline, CDR1 is KGHSH, CDR2 LQKENI. Trimming left V 1 base short and J 7 bases short, with 14 bases between. The CDR3 sequence is 14 residues long. The CDR3 coding sequence is TGTGCCAGCTCACCACAGACTAAGGCGTTGGAGCAGTACTTC. It encodes CASSPQTKALEQYF.

The chain joins TRBV25-1 to TRBJ2-2, with 9 bases matching TRBD2. The CDR3 length is 17 residues. In germline, CDR1 is MGHDK, CDR2 SYGVNS. The trim removed 0 bases at V and 4 bases at J, leaving 6 bases unmatched. The CDR3: CASSEYSGGMTTGELFF. The CDR3 DNA follows: TGTGCCAGCAGTGAATATAGCGGGGGCATGACCACCGGGGAGCTGTTTTTT.

The rearrangement joins TRBV20-1 to TRBJ2-1, with D perhaps TRBD2 (6 bases). The V and J ends lost 7 bases and 5 bases respectively, with 12 bases between them. The CDR3 covers 12 residues. In germline, CDR1 is DFQATT, CDR2 SNEGSKA (reference sequence). DNA of the CDR3: TGCAGTGGAGGGAGGAGAAACAATGAGCAGTTCTTC. Protein: CSGGRRNNEQFF.

The gene calls are TRBV20-1 and TRBJ1-2, with a possible D match to TRBD1 (5 bases). The CDR3 contains 14 residues. From germline, CDR1 is DFQATT and CDR2 SNEGSKA (reference sequence). V lost 3 bases to trimming and J lost 4 bases, with 15 bases between them. The CDR3 DNA follows: TGCAGTGCTAGGTTGGCAGGGCTGTCCTATGGCTACACCTTC. Protein product: CSARLAGLSYGYTF.

The V gene is TRBV7-9, the J gene TRBJ2-7; 10 nucleotides match TRBD1. The CDR3 has 16 amino acids. The germline CDR1 and CDR2 sequences are SEHNR and FQNEAQ (reference sequence). After removal of 6 bases from V and 5 bases from J, the junction contained 13 bases not matched to a gene. The CDR3 here is CASRPNPGQGSHEQYF. The CDR3 region has the DNA TGTGCCAGCAGACCCAACCCGGGACAGGGGAGCCACGAGCAGTACTTC.

This clonotype has just one count. V gene TRBV9 combines with J gene TRBJ2-3; 8 bases are a match to TRBD2. The germline CDR1 and CDR2 sequences are SGDLS and YYNGEE. CDR3 length equals 17 residues. V gave up 4 bases and J gave up 0 bases; unmatched junction bases: 10. CDR3 residues: CASSPRTSLASTDTQYF. In DNA, the CDR3 is TGTGCCAGCAGCCCGCGGACTAGCTTAGCTAGCACAGATACGCAGTATTTT.

The CDR3 DNA sequence: TGCGCCAGCAGTGCTCAATCAACCAATGAGCAGTTCTTC. It yields the protein CASSAQSTNEQFF. The rearrangement links TRBV10-2 to TRBJ2-1; D ambiguous. The CDR3 spans 13 residues. The germline V gene encodes CDR1 WSHSY and CDR2 SAAADI. The ends were cut back, 4 bases at V and 6 bases at J, with 10 bases in the middle.

This clonotype was seen only a few times. The V gene is TRBV29-1, the J gene TRBJ2-3, with TRBD2 matching 9 bases. From germline, CDR1 is SQVTM and CDR2 ANQGSEA. CDR3 length: 14 residues. CDR3 sequence reads: CIYIDGGRVGTQYF. The CDR3 coding sequence is TGCATCTACATCGACGGCGGGAGGGTGGGTACGCAGTATTTT.

This clonotype was found a few times. The chain recombines TRBV6-1 with TRBJ1-2; 10 bases map to TRBD1. The trim removed 6 bases at V and 4 bases at J, leaving 5 bases unmatched. From germline, CDR1 is MNHNS and CDR2 SASEGT. This CDR3 is 14 amino acids long. The CDR3 DNA reads TGTGCCAGCAGAGAGACAGGGGGCAGCTATGGCTACACCTTC. Encoded protein: CASRETGGSYGYTF.